This entry concerns a single T cell receptor beta chain. It lacks a known antigen. No much larger clone exists at a distance of one base, and base qualities are not known. The cohort was made up of 500 to 850 healthy bone marrow donors. At the time of sampling, every cohort member was nominally healthy, though immune exposures that went unrecorded were likely present. The donor tested CMV seropositive and was one of the 289 seropositive cohort members. Every donor gave a peripheral blood sample, and the peripheral blood mononuclear cells from that sample were used for TCR beta sequencing. The Qiagen DNeasy Blood Extraction Kit was used to extract genomic DNA from the blood cell samples. This specimen belongs to a study of cytomegalovirus exposure and HLA in healthy donors (dated by TCRdb to the late 2010s). General notes on the study: An earlier analysis of approximately 600 of the donors reported 276 Gb of sequence data and some 100 million unique TCR beta sequences from some 180 million T cells. An early release that covered 640 HLA-typed donors contained about 300 gigabases of sequencing data and tens of millions of unique TCR sequences. Of the 350 to 450 genotyped donors, approximately 82% fell in the genetic ancestry cluster associated with self-reported Caucasian donors. The study aimed to test whether signatures of past pathogen exposure could be identified by cataloging public T cell receptors. The study profiled the T cell repertoires of 500 to 800 subjects by immunosequencing and related them to cytomegalovirus serostatus. In addition to the first cohort of 666 subjects, a separate validation cohort of approximately 120 different subjects was used. The study combined high-throughput TCR immunosequencing, statistical association of individual TCRs with disease status, and machine learning to predict cytomegalovirus infection status. A later analysis re-examined previously published TCR beta repertoires from 600 to 700 donors and added high-resolution HLA genotyping to investigate patterns of TCR occurrence. Rather than using new phenotypic data, the later analysis identified candidate immune exposures from TCR beta sequences and from how often those sequences occurred across donors. To decide whether each TCR beta V gene segment behaved as functional or pseudogenic, an earlier analysis of 587 of the donors relied on high-throughput TCR beta sequencing. Alongside the repertoire data, information on donor age, sex, ethnicity and CMV serostatus was compiled. In a later genetic analysis, genome-wide SNP genotypes for about three fifths of the roughly 670 donors were used, and that subset was treated as a discovery cohort. All discovery cohort repertoires had been generated using a single sequencing platform. Class I and class II HLA loci were covered by the typing at four-digit resolution. The number of donors typed differed by locus, with roughly 629-640 for A, B, C, DRB1 and DQB1, roughly 520 for DQA1, some 570 for DPA1, and roughly 450 for DPB1. Because of strong linkage in the cohort, 5 or 6 DR-DQ haplotypes were treated as single units for association and clustering. On average, about 200,000 unique TCR beta nucleotide sequences were sequenced per donor among 300 to 500 genotyped donors of the cohort, with about 19% of those sequences being non-productive. On the study overall, not on this receptor specifically: A further reported finding was that TCR beta sequences accurately predicted the HLA-A and HLA-B alleles for most subjects in the first cohort. An association between a missense DCLRE1C variant and V-gene and J-gene trimming of TCR beta chains was found in a later genetic analysis and replicated in an independent cohort. Presence/absence analyses assumed roughly uniform sequencing depth across donors, an assumption that may not hold. Some IMGT-functional V segments, including TRBV6-2 and TRBV6-3, could not be distinguished by the 87-base-pair reads and were therefore excluded. In vitro tests confirmed that three of the cytomegalovirus-associated TCR beta chains recognize cytomegalovirus antigens. The only immune exposure information available for the cohort was CMV serostatus. In a later analysis, TCR association rates were found to vary across HLA loci, with the most associated TCRs seen for DRB1 alleles and the fewest for HLA-C alleles. Because counts were too low, approximately 15 rarely observed V segments, including chromosome 9 orphons, were excluded from the earlier analysis of about 500 of the donors. In a later analysis, most CMV-associated TCR beta chains were found to appear HLA-restricted, with HLA associations seemingly driven largely by CMV exposure. Cytomegalovirus status was reported to be diagnosed by the classifier with high specificity and sensitivity in both the original and validation cohorts. A cluster of highly shared sequence variants was judged likely to represent a technical artifact of the sequencing pipeline. Broadly in line with IMGT annotations, most TCR beta V segments showed up in productive rearrangements about 87% or about 30% of the time in an earlier analysis of 450 to 600 of the donors. Compared with equally common non-associated chains, HLA-associated TCR beta chains in a later analysis were more clonally expanded and had lower generation probabilities. In a later analysis, several top co-occurrence clusters were reported to appear linked to parvovirus B19, influenza, CMV and Epstein-Barr virus. The authors suggested that the approach could potentially be extended to other disease states and immunological phenotypes. In the study, 150 to 200 TCR beta chains were listed as associated with cytomegalovirus. In this cohort, only TCR beta chains were sequenced, and detectable features were limited by the absence of alpha or paired-chain data. Because HLA typing was missing for some donors at each locus, association tests included only the typed subset. A later analysis associated 15,000 or so TCR beta sequences with specific HLA alleles at a false discovery rate of 0.05. A later genetic analysis reported fewer N-insertions in productive TCRs among donors in an Asian-associated ancestry cluster than the roughly 620-donor mean. Linkage disequilibrium might explain the correlated functional status among segregating V segments, but an unknown experimental factor could not be excluded. Strong co-occurrence of HLA alleles, especially DR and DQ, made assigning TCR associations to individual alleles difficult. Most TCR sequences were seen in very few donors, while some public TCRs were found in many individuals.

The CDR3 has 11 amino acids, counting the end cysteine and phenylalanine. The sequence is cut down to CDR3 DNA, 33 bases in frame from base 1. The germline V gene encodes CDR1 MDHEN and CDR2 SYDVKM. V is shortened by 6 bases, J by 6 bases, and the region joining them spans 8 bases. The method behind the library was the immunoSEQ multiplex PCR assay. The multiplex PCR relied on a mix of 60 forward primers for TCR Vbeta segments and 13 reverse primers for TCR Jbeta segments. A multiplex PCR assay on genomic DNA amplified the CDR3 region of rearranged TCR beta genes. The Illumina HiSeq System was used to sequence the amplified TCR beta libraries as 87-base-pair reads. Turning to the authors' computational methods: In a later analysis, roughly 80 million unique TCR beta chains were counted across the roughly 670 repertoires, and around 11 million of these chains were shared by at least two donors. Raw reads were error-corrected and collapsed into unique sequences with a nearest-neighbor algorithm that merged closely related sequences to remove PCR and sequencing errors. Alignment of CDR3 sequences to IMGT reference sequences was used to assign V, D and J gene segments. Each retained sequence needed at least a six-nucleotide match to both a V gene segment and a J gene segment. Rearrangements were classified as productive when the CDR3 lacked stop codons and remained in frame with V and J, and all other rearrangements were classified as non-productive. Following IMGT convention, CDR3 was defined as the stretch from the second conserved V-encoded cysteine to the conserved J-encoded phenylalanine. The earlier analysis of 587 of the donors excluded any sequence lacking an unambiguous match to a single V gene segment. In an earlier analysis of several hundred of the donors, V segments were called functional above 56.7% productive rearrangements and were called segregating when the between-donor standard deviation exceeded 5%. A statistical classification framework was built to diagnose cytomegalovirus status from the catalog of TCR beta chain sequences. A later analysis assigned V and J genes by comparing TCR nucleotide sequences with IMGT/GENE-DB human TR gene sequences. Using the TCRdist pipeline, a later analysis assigned CDR3 sequences along with most-parsimonious VDJ recombination scenarios. A later analysis defined each TCR beta chain by its CDR3 amino acid sequence plus V-gene family, and excluded reads lacking a unique V-gene family. To address suspected cross-contamination and a sequencing artifact, a later analysis removed under 600 highly shared, low-generation-probability nucleotide sequences. For each public chain, a later analysis derived a clonal expansion index from normalized ranks of inferred template counts within each repertoire. In a later analysis, generation probabilities were computed with a VDJ recombination model fitted to out-of-frame rearrangements, and the resulting probabilities were checked against IGoR. A later analysis scored TCR-TCR, TCR-HLA and TCR-CMV co-occurrence with hypergeometric tests, applying a repertoire-size bias correction to TCR pairs. To estimate false discovery rates, a later analysis permuted the HLA or CMV assignments 20 times. In a later analysis, co-occurring TCRs were grouped using DBSCAN, with TCRdist sequence similarity added in when clustering inside HLA-allele-positive subsets. Co-occurrence clustering excluded repertoires with fewer than 30,000 or more than 120,000 public chains, plus five with anomalous nucleotide sharing. TCRdb obtained this table from immuneACCESS and retained in-frame rearrangements with V and J assigned. These tables miss some clones; where compared with another copy, unresolved V genes account for less than half of the shortfall, and the remainder is unexplained. V, J and clone size reflect that table, while D and trimming were determined from the DNA. Present in this sample are about 83,000 clones, roughly 79% of which were seen just once. 5.5% to 7% of the sample is held by the ten biggest clonotypes.

The V and J genes are TRBV28 and TRBJ1-1; no D gene call is confident. Source material: PBMCs. This receptor was taken from a man aged 18-30 years in good health and CMV-seropositive. This receptor carries the CDR3 CASSLRAEAFF. The nucleotide sequence reads TGTGCCAGCAGCCTACGGGCTGAAGCTTTCTTT.